The 13 T cell receptor beta chains listed next were all sequenced from one sample in a study of cytomegalovirus exposure and HLA in healthy donors. PCR involved 60 Vbeta and 13 Jbeta primers. Generated by immunoSEQ multiplex PCR, the TCRdb table keeps only in-frame clones and is missing some. Of 75,000 to 80,000 clones detected, around two thirds appear once; the ten largest clones hold roughly 4.9%. The specimen sequenced was PBMCs. These receptors were taken from a man in his sixties in good health and CMV-seropositive.

The rearrangement links TRBV7-2 to TRBJ2-1, with D unresolved. Germline CDR1 SGHTA, CDR2 FQGNSA. V was shortened by 4 bases and J by 2 bases, with 12 bases between the two germline ends. This CDR3 has 15 residues. As DNA, the CDR3 is TGTGCCAGCAGCTCCCGGAGCTCAGCCTACAATGAGCAGTTCTTC. This codes for CASSSRSSAYNEQFF.

This clone was seen a handful of times. J is TRBJ1-1 and V is TRBV30; D might be TRBD1 (5 bases). CDR3 size: 13 residues. Trimming took 0 bases from V and 1 from J, leaving 6 bases between them. Germline values: CDR1 GTSNPN, CDR2 SVGIG (reference sequence). The CDR3 reads CAWSVQANTEAFF. The CDR3 DNA is TGTGCCTGGAGTGTACAGGCGAACACTGAAGCTTTCTTT.

This clone has a single count. This CDR3 reads CASSFELAGGLYNEQFF. The CDR3 DNA is TGTGCCAGCAGCTTCGAACTAGCGGGAGGGTTGTACAATGAGCAGTTCTTC. The chain links TRBV7-9 to TRBJ2-1; TRBD2 matches at 13 bases. Looked up from germline, CDR1 is SEHNR and CDR2 is FQNEAQ (reference sequence). There are 17 residues in the CDR3. The trim removed 3 bases at V and 4 bases at J, leaving 6 bases unmatched. The variable domain in full, completed from reference TRBV7-9 and TRBJ2-1, reads DTGVSQNPRHKITKRGQNVTFRCDPISEHNRLYWYRQTLGQGPEFLTYFQNEAQLEKSRLLSDRFSAERPKGSFSTLEIQRTEQGDSAMYLCASSFELAGGLYNEQFFGPGTRLTVL.

This chain links TRBV11-1 with TRBJ2-2; D possibly corresponds to TRBD1 (5 bases). The V gene's germline CDR1 is SGHAT and CDR2 FQDESV (reference sequence). Trimming pared 3 bases from V and 6 bases from J, leaving 11 bases between. The CDR3 covers 14 residues. In DNA form, the CDR3 reads TGTGCCAGCAGCTTTGTAGGGGCCTCCGGGGAGCTGTTTTTT. Residues: CASSFVGASGELFF.

The genes are TRBV19 and TRBJ2-5; 9 nucleotides agree with TRBD1. The CDR3 length is 12 residues. V lost 9 bases, J lost 4 bases, and 3 bases stayed unmatched. Looked up from germline, CDR1 is LNHDA and CDR2 is SQIVND (reference sequence). CDR3 sequence reads: CASRQGVETQYF. In DNA form, the CDR3 reads TGTGCCAGCCGACAGGGGGTAGAGACCCAGTACTTC.

This rearrangement joins TRBV19 to TRBJ2-1; TRBD1 matches 7 bases. The CDR3 has 16 amino acids. Per germline, CDR1 LNHDA and CDR2 SQIVND (reference sequence). V lost 4 bases to trimming and J lost 2 bases; unmatched junction nucleotides: 8. CDR3 residues: CASSRAAGGAYNEQFF. For the CDR3, the DNA is TGTGCCAGTAGTAGGGCAGCAGGGGGAGCCTACAATGAGCAGTTCTTC. Filled out from reference TRBV19 and TRBJ2-1, the complete variable domain reads DGGITQSPKYLFRKEGQNVTLSCEQNLNHDAMYWYRQDPGQGLRLIYYSQIVNDFQKGDIAEGYSVSREKKESFPLTVTSAQKNPTAFYLCASSRAAGGAYNEQFFGPGTRLTVL.

The rearrangement uses TRBV6-5 and TRBJ1-2; D is unclear. Germline values: CDR1 MNHEY, CDR2 SVGAGI. Trimming removed 2 bases from V and 2 bases from J, with 6 bases in between. This CDR3 has 13 amino acids. The chain's CDR3 is CASSYTYNYGYTF. The CDR3 DNA reads TGTGCCAGCAGTTACACTTACAACTATGGCTACACCTTC.

The chain joins TRBV10-3 to TRBJ2-1; 7 bases match TRBD2. The length of the CDR3 is 15 residues. Germline V gene data show CDR1 as ENHRY and CDR2 as SYGVKD. V shed 3 bases, J shed 9 bases, and the junction held 11 bases outside the gene matches. The CDR3 region has the DNA TGTGCCATCAGTGAAGGACTAGGGGCGTCGGGTGAGCAGTTCTTC. Encoded protein: CAISEGLGASGEQFF.

This CDR3 reads CASSPSGRAFNYGYTF. CDR3 DNA sequence: TGTGCCAGCAGCCCCTCGGGGAGGGCCTTTAACTATGGCTACACCTTC. This chain uses TRBV7-2 with TRBJ1-2; no clear D. Germline values: CDR1 SGHTA, CDR2 FQGNSA. Trimming removed 5 bases from V and 1 base from J, with 17 bases in between. The CDR3 covers 16 residues.

This clone was recorded only once. V usage is TRBV5-1 and J usage is TRBJ2-7; D uncertain. The CDR3 runs 15 residues. Per the germline V gene, CDR1 is SGHRS and CDR2 is YFSETQ. Trimming shortened V by 0 bases and J by 2 bases, and 12 bases separated the two germline ends. The CDR3 sequence: CASSLVPQAPYEQYF. In DNA, the CDR3 is TGCGCCAGCAGCTTGGTCCCCCAGGCCCCCTACGAGCAGTACTTC.

The chain employs TRBV28 and TRBJ1-4; maybe TRBD1 (6 bases). Trimming cost V 3 bases and J 8 bases, with 16 bases left between them. CDR1 and CDR2 (germline): MDHEN, SYDVKM. CDR3 size: 15 residues. CDR3 residues: CASSFLGALEEKLFF. The CDR3 bases are TGTGCCAGCAGTTTTCTGGGGGCTCTTGAGGAAAAACTGTTTTTT.

The rearrangement links TRBV29-1 to TRBJ1-2, with D unresolved. The CDR3 runs 13 residues. CDR1 and CDR2 from the germline V gene are SQVTM and ANQGSEA. V lost 6 bases to trimming and J lost 4 bases, with 15 bases between them. The CDR3 region has the DNA TGCAGCGTCTCGTCCGGGTCCCCCTATGGCTACACCTTC. This codes for CSVSSGSPYGYTF.

The chain links TRBV6-1 to TRBJ2-5, with TRBD2 identical over 16 bases. The junction had 10 bases not matched to a gene; V was cut back by 4 bases and J by 5 bases. This CDR3 region has 18 residues. Germline V gives CDR1 MNHNS, CDR2 SASEGT. The CDR3 is CASSGRGTSGGAYETQYF. CDR3 coding DNA: TGTGCCAGCAGTGGACGCGGGACTAGCGGGGGGGCCTACGAGACCCAGTACTTC.